Below, 16 T cell receptor beta chains from the same sample are listed, as sequenced in a study of control samples from healthy donors and cancer patients (dated by TCRdb to the early 2020s). Library preparation employed the immunoSEQ multiplex PCR assay. Held by TCRdb, this immuneACCESS table contains in-frame sequences only and omits some clones. Under half of the omission traces to an unresolved V gene where checked; the cause of the rest is unknown. This sample comprises 95,000 to 100,000 clones, around 89% of them detected only once. Of the sample, less than 8.5% is held by the ten largest clones. The sample was blood. Source of these receptors: a man aged 25 to 45 in good health.

The CDR3 sequence: CASSVGVTGQGGEAFF. As DNA, the CDR3 is TGTGCCAGCAGCGTAGGAGTTACCGGACAGGGGGGTGAAGCTTTCTTT. The chain carries TRBV9 and TRBJ1-1; TRBD1 agrees at 10 bases. The CDR3 extends over 16 amino acids. The V gene's germline CDR1 is SGDLS and CDR2 YYNGEE. The J segment lost 7 bases and the V segment lost 0 bases, leaving 9 bases of the junction unmatched.

This chain connects TRBV18 to TRBJ2-3, with D tentatively TRBD1 (6 bases). Germline values: CDR1 KGHSH, CDR2 LQKENI. The CDR3 extends over 16 amino acids. With 0 bases removed from V and 1 base from J, the gap between germline ends came to 11 bases. For the CDR3, the DNA is TGTGCCAGCTCACCACCTTGGGCAGGGGGCACAGATACGCAGTATTTT. Amino acids: CASSPPWAGGTDTQYF.

This clone occurred once. The CDR3 is CASTDDRGGQPQHF. Written as DNA, the CDR3 is TGTGCCAGTACCGATGACAGGGGAGGTCAGCCCCAGCATTTT. The chain links TRBV19 to TRBJ1-5; 8 nucleotides align to TRBD1. V dropped 7 bases and J dropped 6; count of bases not matched to a gene: 8. Germline CDR1 LNHDA, CDR2 SQIVND (reference sequence). CDR3 length: 14 amino acids. Combining the CDR3 with reference TRBV19 and TRBJ1-5 gives the whole variable domain DGGITQSPKYLFRKEGQNVTLSCEQNLNHDAMYWYRQDPGQGLRLIYYSQIVNDFQKGDIAEGYSVSREKKESFPLTVTSAQKNPTAFYLCASTDDRGGQPQHFGDGTRLSIL.

The genes are TRBV4-1 and TRBJ1-5; unclear D gene. The length of the CDR3 is 17 residues. V was cut by 1 base and J by 2 bases, with 15 bases left in between. Germline CDR1 is MGHRA and CDR2 is YSYEKL. In DNA form, the CDR3 reads TGCGCCAGCAGCCAAGGTATGTTTGGGCTTGGCAATCAGCCCCAGCATTTT. It codes for CASSQGMFGLGNQPQHF.

CDR3 in DNA: TGTGCCAGCAGCTTAGGGACCTACGAGCAGTACGTC. It codes for CASSLGTYEQYV. This chain uses TRBV7-8 with TRBJ2-7; D remains unclear. V lost 1 base, J lost 2 bases, and 3 bases lay in between. The CDR3 is 12 residues long. Germline V gene lookup returns CDR1 SGHVS and CDR2 FQNEAQ.

V is TRBV7-2 and J is TRBJ1-5; no firm D call. Trimming took off 5 bases at V and 2 bases at J, with 10 bases between the two ends. The CDR3 extends over 14 amino acids. CDR1 is SGHTA and CDR2 is FQGNSA in the germline V gene. Written as DNA, the CDR3 is TGTGCCAGCAGCACAAGGGTGGGCAATCAGCCCCAGCATTTT. It yields the protein CASSTRVGNQPQHF.

To note about this clone: The same CDR3 is also encoded by other DNA sequences in this sample. The chain is built from TRBV18 and TRBJ2-5; unclear D gene. This CDR3 is 11 amino acids long. Germline V gene data show CDR1 as KGHSH and CDR2 as LQKENI. The V and J ends lost 4 bases and 2 bases respectively, with 2 bases between them. The CDR3 nucleotides read TGTGCCAGCTCACTTCAAGAGACCCAGTACTTC. It translates to CASSLQETQYF.

CDR3 sequence (DNA): TGTGCCAGCAGTCGCCGGGATTACAATGAGCAGTTCTTC. This sequence encodes CASSRRDYNEQFF. The chain employs TRBV6-2 or TRBV6-3 and TRBJ2-1, with D maybe TRBD2 (5 bases). V was pared by 5 bases and J by 4 bases, with 9 bases between. Germline V gives CDR1 MNHEY, CDR2 SVGEGT. The CDR3 contains 13 residues.

V is TRBV5-4 and J is TRBJ2-3; 8 nucleotides align to TRBD2. The V and J ends lost 3 bases and 4 bases, in that order; junction bases with no gene match: 4. CDR1 and CDR2 (germline): SGHNT, YYREEE (reference sequence). The CDR3 contains 14 residues. CDR3: CASSSGGVPDTQYF. The CDR3 nucleotides are TGTGCCAGCAGCTCCGGGGGGGTCCCAGATACGCAGTATTTT.

As concerns this clone: Mismatch with germline at one junction end may stem from a read error. The J gene is TRBJ2-3, the V gene TRBV7-9, with D perhaps TRBD2 (6 bases). Germline lookup yields CDR1 SEHNR and CDR2 FQNEAQ (reference sequence). The CDR3 length is 14 residues. CDR3 nucleotides: TGTGCCAGCAGCCTAGCGACTAGCACAGATACGCAGTATTTT. It specifies CASSLATSTDTQYF.

The V gene is TRBV7-3, the J gene TRBJ2-3, with D perhaps matching TRBD1 (5 bases). The CDR3 contains 15 residues. Per the germline V gene, CDR1 is SGHTA and CDR2 is FQGTGA. The V end was cut by 3 bases, the J end by 6 bases, with 16 bases between. DNA of the CDR3: TGTGCCAGCAGCTTCAGTAGCTATGGGGCTGATACGCAGTATTTT. Translating it yields CASSFSSYGADTQYF.

This chain connects TRBV2 to TRBJ1-3; no reliable D call. Germline loops: CDR1 SNHLY, CDR2 FYNNEI. V was shortened by 2 bases and J by 0 bases, with 8 bases between the two germline ends. The CDR3 runs 15 residues. The CDR3 region is CASSERELSGNTIYF. The CDR3 DNA follows: TGTGCCAGCAGTGAAAGAGAACTCTCTGGAAACACCATATATTTT.

The V and J genes are TRBV6-2 or TRBV6-3 and TRBJ2-7; no reliable D call. There are 13 residues in the CDR3. Trimming removed 0 bases at V and 2 bases at J, with 5 bases between. Per the germline V gene, CDR1 is MNHEY and CDR2 is SVGEGT. The CDR3 DNA reads TGTGCCAGCAGTTACTCCCTGCCCTACGAGCAGTACTTC. Encoded protein: CASSYSLPYEQYF.

V and J are TRBV6-5 and TRBJ2-7, with TRBD2 as a possible D gene (6 bases). Trimming removed 9 bases at V and 5 bases at J, with 14 bases between. From germline, CDR1 is MNHEY and CDR2 SVGAGI. The length of the CDR3 is 12 residues. For the CDR3, the DNA is TGTGCCAGTCAGACTAGTTCCAACGAGCAGTACTTC. Protein: CASQTSSNEQYF.

This clone was counted once. The chain couples TRBV18 to TRBJ2-7; 12 bases line up with TRBD1. Germline lookup yields CDR1 KGHSH and CDR2 LQKENI. V trimming: 2 bases; J trimming: 7 bases; junction bases outside the gene matches: 9. This CDR3 spans 16 amino acids. DNA of the CDR3: TGTGCCAGCTCACCAAACCAGGGACAGGGGGCAGGGGAGCAGTACGTC. Its protein product is CASSPNQGQGAGEQYV.

The chain uses TRBV30 and TRBJ1-1, with D perhaps TRBD1 (5 bases). The CDR3 is 14 residues long. Per germline, CDR1 GTSNPN and CDR2 SVGIG (reference sequence). Trimming left V 4 bases short and J 4 bases short, with 16 bases between. The CDR3 is CAWILRGGSTEAFF. CDR3 nucleotide sequence: TGTGCCTGGATCCTTCGGGGGGGAAGCACTGAAGCTTTCTTT.